The clone carrying this TCR beta chain occurred many times. TCRdb recomputed calls from the RT-PCR reads with MiXCR, one row per CDR3 protein. The top ten clones hold 3.6% of a sample with more than 600,000 distinct CDR3 sequences, 14% of them seen once. The sequence was obtained from a female donor in good health, serving as a healthy control. Source material: memory CD4+ T cells from blood.

The CDR3 loop is CASSSVGGDYGYTF. The CDR3 coding sequence is TGTGCCAGCAGTTCAGTTGGGGGCGACTATGGCTACACCTTC. The chain carries TRBV12-3 or TRBV12-4 and TRBJ1-2, with D tentatively TRBD1 (6 bases). Trimming removed 4 bases from V and 3 bases from J, with 12 bases in between. The CDR3 totals 14 residues.